Following are 23 T cell receptor beta chains from one sample sequenced in a study of regulatory T cells in long-lasting Graves disease. According to the study, TCR beta libraries were built with iRepertoire HTBI primers and CDR3-region Arm-PCR. TCRdb reanalysed the multiplex PCR reads using MiXCR and keeps one entry per CDR3 protein. The sample consists of fewer than 550,000 distinct CDR3 sequences, about 16% of them appearing once. The time point here: newly diagnosed GD, antithyroid drugs for less than 3 months. From RNA extracted from PBMCs, the TCR library was made. These data were also reused for a study on T cells in Graves' hyperthyroidism and ophthalmopathy.

Sample: peripheral blood mononuclear cells (PBMCs), taken at new diagnosis, from a patient treated with antithyroid drugs. Receptors originate from a woman aged 18-29 years with Graves disease.

This clonotype has ten or more counts. This chain joins TRBV3-1 and TRBJ2-3, with 7 bases that match TRBD2. Germline values: CDR1 LGHDT, CDR2 YNNKEL (reference sequence). The CDR3 covers 14 residues. The junction had 4 bases not matched to a gene; V was cut back by 4 bases and J by 3 bases. CDR3 DNA: TGTGCCAGCAGCCGACTGGGGGGGACAGATACGCAGTATTTT. It is translated as CASSRLGGTDTQYF.

In this sample, this clonotype turned up a few times. The J gene is TRBJ2-7, the V gene TRBV29-1, with D perhaps TRBD1 (6 bases). The CDR3 totals 14 residues. Trimming took 1 base from V and 1 from J, leaving 11 bases between them. CDR1 SQVTM and CDR2 ANQGSEA come from the germline V gene. CDR3 DNA sequence: TGCAGCGTTGAAGGGGGGCACGGTTCCTACGAGCAGTACTTC. Amino acids: CSVEGGHGSYEQYF.

This clonotype was observed many times. The CDR3 is CASSLGQGGNSPLHF. As DNA, the CDR3 is TGTGCCAGCAGCTTAGGACAGGGGGGGAATTCACCCCTCCACTTT. This chain joins TRBV7-3 and TRBJ1-6; 10 nucleotides agree with TRBD1. V shed 2 bases, J shed 7 bases, and the junction held 2 bases outside the gene matches. The CDR3 extends over 15 amino acids. CDR1 and CDR2 (germline): SGHTA, FQGTGA.

V is TRBV29-1 and J is TRBJ2-5; the D call may be TRBD1 or TRBD2 (5 bases each). Trimming shortened V by 7 bases and J by 5 bases, and 14 bases separated the two germline ends. Per germline, CDR1 SQVTM and CDR2 ANQGSEA. The CDR3 consists of 12 residues. CDR3 region: CSAAGRGETQYF. The DNA for the CDR3 is TGCAGCGCGGCAGGGCGAGGGGAGACCCAGTACTTC.

There are many counts of this clonotype. CDR3 sequence: CAWSVRPGTVNTEAFF. CDR3 in DNA: TGTGCCTGGAGTGTACGACCCGGGACAGTTAACACTGAAGCTTTCTTT. This chain uses TRBV30 with TRBJ1-1; 7 bases agree with TRBD1. The V gene end was trimmed by 0 bases and the J gene end by 2 bases; junction bases not matched to a gene: 9. Germline V gene lookup returns CDR1 GTSNPN and CDR2 SVGIG (reference sequence). CDR3 length equals 16 residues.

This clonotype showed up many times. The rearrangement joins TRBV5-5 to TRBJ2-7; maybe TRBD1 (6 bases). The V and J ends lost 4 bases and 5 bases respectively, with 16 bases between them. The CDR3 has 14 amino acids. The germline V gene has CDR1 SGHKS and CDR2 YYEKEE (reference sequence). As DNA, the CDR3 is TGTGCCAGCAGCCTATTAACAGGGAACAACGAGCAGTACTTC. Translating it yields CASSLLTGNNEQYF.

This chain links TRBV10-2 with TRBJ2-7; 8 bases agree with TRBD2. Germline CDR1 WSHSY, CDR2 SAAADI. The CDR3 extends over 15 amino acids. The trim removed 7 bases at V and 7 bases at J, leaving 15 bases unmatched. CDR3 protein: CASTRGPAGAGEQYF. The CDR3 DNA follows: TGCGCCAGCACCCGAGGCCCAGCGGGAGCTGGAGAGCAGTACTTC.

In this sample, this clonotype turned up many times. The V call is TRBV7-9, the J call TRBJ1-3; no definite D call. CDR3 length: 15 amino acids. V lost 3 bases to trimming and J lost 0 bases, with 9 bases between them. Germline values: CDR1 SEHNR, CDR2 FQNEAQ (reference sequence). The CDR3 bases are TGTGCCAGCAGCTTTAGGGAGACCTCTGGAAACACCATATATTTT. Translated: CASSFRETSGNTIYF.

The chain uses TRBV12-3 or TRBV12-4 and TRBJ2-1; 10 bases map to TRBD2. V lost 0 bases to trimming and J lost 4 bases; unmatched junction nucleotides: 3. The CDR3 runs to 16 residues. CDR3 region: CASSLAGLAYYNEQFF. The CDR3 nucleotides are TGTGCCAGCAGTTTAGCGGGACTAGCGTATTACAATGAGCAGTTCTTC.

This clonotype occurred many times. This chain links TRBV28 with TRBJ2-7; TRBD2 is a possible D gene (7 bases). The CDR3 consists of 17 residues. Trimming removed 7 bases from V and 3 bases from J, with 25 bases in between. Germline values: CDR1 MDHEN, CDR2 SYDVKM. CDR3 nucleotide sequence: TGTGCCAGCACCGTGGAGGGCGGGGGCGGCCGCAACTACGAGCAGTACTTC. Translating it yields CASTVEGGGGRNYEQYF.

The chain is built from TRBV28 and TRBJ2-7; D is perhaps TRBD2 (7 bases). CDR3 length: 17 amino acids. CDR1 is MDHEN and CDR2 is SYDVKM in the germline V gene. V lost 1 base and J lost 5, with 21 bases in between. The CDR3 nucleotides read TGTGCCAGCAGTTTATCCGGGGGTCGGGGGGCTAGAAACGAGCAGTACTTC. Translating it yields CASSLSGGRGARNEQYF.

This clonotype was found many times. The chain employs TRBV30 and TRBJ2-7; D possibly uses TRBD1 or TRBD2 (5 bases each). Germline V lookup: CDR1 GTSNPN, CDR2 SVGIG (reference sequence). This CDR3 spans 14 amino acids. The V end lost 1 base, the J end lost 7 bases, and 17 bases lay between the germline ends. The CDR3 sequence: CAWSGGGPLEEQYF. The DNA for the CDR3 is TGTGCCTGGAGTGGTGGGGGTCCGCTTGAGGAGCAGTACTTC.

Points on this clonotype: An end of the junction does not agree with germline; a read error may underlie this. In DNA, the CDR3 is TGCAGCGTCCCGTATGTTCCCTACAATGAGCAGTTCTTT. It is translated as CSVPYVPYNEQFF. The chain joins TRBV29-1 to TRBJ2-1, with D hard to call. Looked up from germline, CDR1 is SQVTM and CDR2 is ANQGSEA. There are 13 residues in the CDR3.

This clonotype was counted ten times or more. This chain uses TRBV5-1 with TRBJ2-7, with 7 nucleotides matching TRBD1. V gave up 4 bases and J gave up 3 bases; unmatched junction bases: 4. The CDR3 has 13 amino acids. Looked up from germline, CDR1 is SGHRS and CDR2 is YFSETQ. The CDR3 nucleotides are TGCGCCAGCAGCCCCCAGGGGGTCTACGAGCAGTACTTC. Protein: CASSPQGVYEQYF.

This clonotype was counted many times. The chain is built from TRBV12-3 or TRBV12-4 and TRBJ2-1; possibly TRBD2 for D (5 bases). The CDR3 totals 16 residues. Trimming removed 1 base from V and 7 bases from J, with 17 bases in between. The CDR3 spells CASSLDASYLRNEQFF. CDR3 sequence (DNA): TGTGCCAGCAGTTTAGATGCTAGCTATTTAAGGAATGAGCAGTTCTTC.

This clonotype has a count of ten or more. V and J are TRBV28 and TRBJ2-3, with unresolved D. Per germline, CDR1 MDHEN and CDR2 SYDVKM. The CDR3 loop spans 17 amino acids. Trimming took off 2 bases at V and 0 bases at J, with 15 bases between the two ends. CDR3 DNA: TGTGCCAGCAGTTTACCCCTGGGCAGCTCTAGCACAGATACGCAGTATTTT. As protein: CASSLPLGSSSTDTQYF. The full variable domain, its missing parts supplied by reference TRBV28 and TRBJ2-3, is DVKVTQSSRYLVKRTGEKVFLECVQDMDHENMFWYRQDPGLGLRLIYFSYDVKMKEKGDIPEGYSVSREKKERFSLILESASTNQTSMYLCASSLPLGSSSTDTQYFGPGTRLTVL.

The CDR3 DNA reads as TGTGCCAGCAGCCCAACGACTAGCGGGCGGTCCTACGAGCAGTACTTC. It yields the protein CASSPTTSGRSYEQYF. The V and J genes are TRBV4-2 and TRBJ2-7; 10 bases line up with TRBD2. This CDR3 contains 16 residues. Germline V lookup: CDR1 LGHNA, CDR2 YNFKEQ. The ends lost 4 bases at V and 1 base at J; junction bases unmatched: 7.

This clonotype showed up just a few times. The J gene is TRBJ2-1, the V gene TRBV12-3 or TRBV12-4, with D tentatively TRBD2 (6 bases). V was pared by 7 bases and J by 4 bases, with 14 bases between. The CDR3 spans 14 residues. The CDR3 nucleotides are TGTGCCAGCACCTCGGGAGTTAGTTACAATGAGCAGTTCTTC. It specifies CASTSGVSYNEQFF.

In this sample, this clonotype turned up many times. The chain recombines TRBV18 with TRBJ2-5; D unresolved. Germline CDR1 KGHSH, CDR2 LQKENI. The CDR3 length is 11 residues. Trimming removed 8 bases at V and 3 bases at J, with 7 bases between. As DNA, the CDR3 is TGTGCCAGCAGCCCTAAAGAGACCCAGTACTTC. Its translation: CASSPKETQYF.

V usage is TRBV4-2 and J usage is TRBJ2-1; 8 bases are shared with TRBD2. Germline CDR1 and CDR2: LGHNA and YNFKEQ. The CDR3 contains 19 residues. Unmatched junction bases numbered 17, after V lost 0 bases and J lost 7 bases. The CDR3 DNA is TGTGCCAGCAGCCAAGATTTAATGACGGGAGGGCCGTTTGGGAATGAGCAGTTCTTC. Residues: CASSQDLMTGGPFGNEQFF.

This clonotype was counted many times. The gene calls are TRBV30 and TRBJ2-3; D possibly corresponds to TRBD2 (6 bases). The CDR3 is 15 residues long. Germline lookup yields CDR1 GTSNPN and CDR2 SVGIG (reference sequence). V lost 0 bases and J 1 base, leaving 11 bases between the germline ends. This CDR3 is CAWSVLAGGTDTQYF. CDR3 coding DNA: TGTGCCTGGAGTGTACTAGCTGGCGGCACAGATACGCAGTATTTT.

This clonotype has only a few counts. At one boundary the junction diverges from the germline segment, which might be a read error. J is TRBJ2-3 and V is TRBV5-1, with D possibly being TRBD1 (6 bases). Looked up from germline, CDR1 is SGHRS and CDR2 is YFSETQ. There are 15 residues in the CDR3. In DNA form, the CDR3 reads TGCGCCAACAGCCCGCCGGGGCAGGGGTCAGATACGCAGTATTTT. It yields the protein CANSPPGQGSDTQYF.

The chain uses TRBV2 and TRBJ2-7; possible D gene TRBD1, 5 bases. CDR1 is SNHLY and CDR2 is FYNNEI in the germline V gene. Trimming stripped 1 base from V and 0 bases from J, with 10 bases between. This CDR3 contains 15 residues. The CDR3 here is CASSEGTPLSYEQYF. In DNA, the CDR3 is TGTGCCAGCAGTGAAGGGACACCACTCTCCTACGAGCAGTACTTC. Full variable domain (outside the CDR3, taken from reference TRBV2 and TRBJ2-7): EPEVTQTPSHQVTQMGQEVILRCVPISNHLYFYWYRQILGQKVEFLVSFYNNEISEKSEIFDDQFSVERPDGSNFTLKIRSTKLEDSAMYFCASSEGTPLSYEQYFGPGTRLTVT.